This T cell receptor (beta chain) appears in the sequencing data of a study of T cell responses to AZD1222 COVID-19 vaccine. At the level of the study: Samples with a second dose at about 4 or about 12 weeks were pooled together.

Concerning this clone: Its specificity is not known.

Findings of the study overall: Donors were mostly white British, more females; clonal diversity possibly underestimated. Targets within unmutated variant regions were reportedly found for nearly half of spike-specific TCRs.

This CDR3 has 14 residues. Germline V gene lookup returns CDR1 SEHNR and CDR2 FQNEAQ (reference sequence). Between the trimmed V and J ends, which lost 4 bases and 5 bases, there was a span of 13 bases. Produced via immunoSEQ multiplex PCR; TCRdb's table is partial and in-frame only. The data hold about 260,000 clones, with 85% to 95% observed a single time. Sequenced material: peripheral blood, taken on day 0 of AZD1222 vaccination. This TCR was recovered from an adult in good health. This chain uses TRBV7-9 with TRBJ2-3; a possible D gene is TRBD2 (6 bases). The CDR3: CASSSAGSGDTQYF. The CDR3 DNA sequence: TGTGCCAGCAGCTCCGCAGGTAGCGGAGATACGCAGTATTTT.